Listed below are T cell receptor beta chains from one sample, sequenced in a study of regulatory dendritic cells for organ transplantation. Assay used: immunoSEQ multiplex PCR; TCRdb lists only in-frame clones, some missing. Of approximately 22,000 clones listed, about 85% are singletons. Their recognized antigens are unknown. Sequenced: naive CD4+ T cells from blood cultured with dendritic cells. The source of these receptors is a human donor in good health. Each CDR3 is given with its conserved first and last residue. A D gene is named only where the DNA matches it firmly. Expanded clones get a size class; other rows say once, few or many, or leave the size out.

cdr3_nt	cdr3_aa	clone_size	v_call	d_call	j_call
TGTGCCAGCAGCTTAGGTCGGGGTTTAGGTACTGGAAACACCATATATTTT	CASSLGRGLGTGNTIYF	once	TRBV11-2	.	TRBJ1-3
TGTGCCAGCAGTGAGGGGGGGCGCAGCACCGGGGAGCTGTTTTTT	CASSEGGRSTGELFF	.	TRBV6-1	.	TRBJ2-2
TGCAGCGTTGTCCTCAGCTCCTACAATGAGCAGTTCTTC	CSVVLSSYNEQFF	.	TRBV29-1	.	TRBJ2-1
TGTGCCAGCAGCCCCGTCAGACTAGCGGACTACGAGCAGTACTTC	CASSPVRLADYEQYF	.	TRBV7-3	TRBD2	TRBJ2-7
TGTGCCAGCTCACCACGGACAGCAACTAATGAAAAACTGTTTTTT	CASSPRTATNEKLFF	.	TRBV18	.	TRBJ1-4
TGTGCCAGTAGTATAGGGTTGAGCACTGAAGCTTTCTTT	CASSIGLSTEAFF	few	TRBV19	.	TRBJ1-1
TGTGCTAGTGCCGCGGGTAGTGATTCAGATACGCAGTATTTT	CASAAGSDSDTQYF	.	TRBV12-5	.	TRBJ2-3
TGCGCCAGCAGCCCGGTCCTGTCAGATACGCAGTATTTT	CASSPVLSDTQYF	.	TRBV4-3	.	TRBJ2-3
TGTGCCAGCAGCTTAGACTCAGGACGGGGTAGGGAGCTGTTTTTT	CASSLDSGRGRELFF	.	TRBV11-3	.	TRBJ2-2
TGTGCCTGGAGTCCTGACGTGCGGCAGCCCCAGCATTTT	CAWSPDVRQPQHF	.	TRBV30	.	TRBJ1-5
TGTGCCAGCAGTGACGGCAGGTCATTCTTTGATGGGGGAGAGACCCAGTACTTC	CASSDGRSFFDGGETQYF	.	TRBV6-1	.	TRBJ2-5
TGTGCCAGCTGTGGTCGAAGGGGGCTGACTAGCGATACCTACGAGCAGTACTTC	CASCGRRGLTSDTYEQYF	.	TRBV2	.	TRBJ2-7
TGTGCCAGCAGCTTATTAGCGGGTTTGGGGAATGAGCAGTTCTTC	CASSLLAGLGNEQFF	.	TRBV7-9	TRBD2	TRBJ2-1
TGTGCCAGCAGCCAGCGACCAGGGGGCGCCTACAATGAGCAGTTCTTC	CASSQRPGGAYNEQFF	.	TRBV27	TRBD1	TRBJ2-1
TGTGCCAGCTCACGCGAGAACACTGAAGCTTTCTTT	CASSRENTEAFF	.	TRBV18	.	TRBJ1-1
TGTGCCAGCAGTGACTCGGACGGGTCCTACAATGAGCAGTTCTTC	CASSDSDGSYNEQFF	.	TRBV6-4	.	TRBJ2-1
TGTGCCAGTCTGGGGACAGGGAAGGGTTCACCCCTCCACTTT	CASLGTGKGSPLHF	few	TRBV6-5	TRBD1	TRBJ1-6
TGTGCCAGCAGCTTAGTTCGCTGGAACAATGAGCAGTTCTTC	CASSLVRWNNEQFF	once	TRBV11-1	.	TRBJ2-1
TGTGCCAGCAGCCCAGTGAGCGGGACTAGGGAGGGAGAGACCCAGTACTTC	CASSPVSGTREGETQYF	.	TRBV5-4	TRBD2	TRBJ2-5
TGTGCCAGCAGCGTCCTAGCGGGAGGTCGAGATACGCAGTATTTT	CASSVLAGGRDTQYF	.	TRBV9	TRBD2	TRBJ2-3
TGTGCCAGCAGCCACTCTCTAGGTGGGGTGAACACTGAAGCTTTCTTT	CASSHSLGGVNTEAFF	.	TRBV4-2	.	TRBJ1-1
TGTGCCAGCAGCTTAGGGTATCAGGGAATCGGTGAAAAACTGTTTTTT	CASSLGYQGIGEKLFF	.	TRBV7-2	.	TRBJ1-4
TGCAGCGTTGAAGGGGTCGGGCAGGGGGGACTAGCGGGTGCAGATACGCAGTATTTT	CSVEGVGQGGLAGADTQYF	.	TRBV29-1	TRBD2	TRBJ2-3
TGTGCCAGCAGTGAATATAGAGAGTCTGAAGCTTTCTTT	CASSEYRESEAFF	.	TRBV25-1	.	TRBJ1-1
TGTGCCAGCAGTGACCAGGAGTCGGATACGCAGTATTTT	CASSDQESDTQYF	.	TRBV6-4	.	TRBJ2-3
TGTGCCAGTAGCCCCGTGACACCTCCTTACAATGAGCAGTTCTTC	CASSPVTPPYNEQFF	.	TRBV19	.	TRBJ2-1
TGTGCCAGCTCACCAGCAGGGACTGAAGCTTTCTTT	CASSPAGTEAFF	.	TRBV18	.	TRBJ1-1
TGCGCCAGCAGCCCCGCCACAGGGGGGGGAAACTATGGCTACACCTTC	CASSPATGGGNYGYTF	.	TRBV4-3	TRBD1	TRBJ1-2
TGTGCCAGCAGCTTGGGGACTAGCAGAATCACCGGGGAGCTGTTTTTT	CASSLGTSRITGELFF	.	TRBV7-8	TRBD2	TRBJ2-2
TGTGCTAGCAGCTTAGGAGGACGGGGGACCGGGGAGCTGTTTTTT	CASSLGGRGTGELFF	.	TRBV7-7	.	TRBJ2-2
TGTGCCAGCAGCCTCGGGACGATCGCGGGGGGGTCCCTCACAGATACGCAGTATTTT	CASSLGTIAGGSLTDTQYF	.	TRBV7-3	TRBD2	TRBJ2-3
TGTGCTAGTGGTTTGGTCCGAGGGGAGGAGCAGTTCTTC	CASGLVRGEEQFF	.	TRBV12-5	.	TRBJ2-1
TGTGCCAGCAGTTACTCCGCCAGGAACAATCAGCCCCAGCATTTT	CASSYSARNNQPQHF	.	TRBV6-5	.	TRBJ1-5
TGTGCCAGCATATACCAAAGGGCCAACGTCCTGACTTTC	CASIYQRANVLTF	few	TRBV2	.	TRBJ2-6
TGTGCCAGCAGCTGGACAGGGCTTGACGGCTACACCTTC	CASSWTGLDGYTF	few	TRBV11-2	TRBD1	TRBJ1-2
TGTGCCGGGGCCTCCGGGGGCGGGAGGACCTACGAGCAGTACTTC	CAGASGGGRTYEQYF	once	TRBV28	TRBD2	TRBJ2-7
TGTGCCAGCAGCTTACTCAGATCCTACGAGCAGTACTTC	CASSLLRSYEQYF	.	TRBV11-2	.	TRBJ2-7
TGTGCCAGCAGCTCATGGGGCTCCGTTACCGGGGAGCTGTTTTTT	CASSSWGSVTGELFF	few	TRBV5-4	.	TRBJ2-2
TGTGCCAGCAGCGTAGCGTTATTGGGGGCGGAAGCTTTCTTT	CASSVALLGAEAFF	.	TRBV9	.	TRBJ1-1
TGTGCCAGCTCACGCAGCGGGTCGATCGCTACGCAGTATTTT	CASSRSGSIATQYF	.	TRBV18	.	TRBJ2-3
TGTGCCAGCAGTGATAGCGGGGGAGCAGATACGCAGTATTTT	CASSDSGGADTQYF	.	TRBV6-5	TRBD2	TRBJ2-3